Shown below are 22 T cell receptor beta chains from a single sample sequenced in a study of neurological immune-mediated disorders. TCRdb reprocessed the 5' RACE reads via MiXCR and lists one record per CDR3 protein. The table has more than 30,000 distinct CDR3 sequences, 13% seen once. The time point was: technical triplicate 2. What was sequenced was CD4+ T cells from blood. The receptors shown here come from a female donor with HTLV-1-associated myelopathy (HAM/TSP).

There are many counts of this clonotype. The CDR3 region has the DNA TGTGCCAGCAGCCCATTTGACGGACGGGACAGGGCCGGGGAGCTGTTTTTT. This gives the protein CASSPFDGRDRAGELFF. The chain uses TRBV21-1 and TRBJ2-2; TRBD1, the D gene given by the table, was not confirmed from the DNA. TRBV21-1 is assigned pseudogene status. The CDR3 runs 17 residues.

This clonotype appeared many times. CDR3 DNA: TGCGCCAGCAGCCAAGAGAGTACGCAGTATTTT. This translates into CASSQESTQYF. The V call is TRBV4-1, the J call TRBJ2-3, with no clear D. The CDR3 runs 11 residues. V lost 0 bases, J lost 8 bases, and 3 bases lay in between. Germline V gene lookup returns CDR1 MGHRA and CDR2 YSYEKL.

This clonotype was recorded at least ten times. CDR3 DNA: TGCAGTGCTTGGGGACTAGCGGGAAATGAGCAGTTCTTC. Translation: CSAWGLAGNEQFF. V gene TRBV20-1 combines with J gene TRBJ2-1; 13 bases align to TRBD2. With V trimmed by 5 bases and J by 7 bases, 2 bases remained unmatched. Per germline, CDR1 DFQATT and CDR2 SNEGSKA (reference sequence). This CDR3 comprises 13 residues.

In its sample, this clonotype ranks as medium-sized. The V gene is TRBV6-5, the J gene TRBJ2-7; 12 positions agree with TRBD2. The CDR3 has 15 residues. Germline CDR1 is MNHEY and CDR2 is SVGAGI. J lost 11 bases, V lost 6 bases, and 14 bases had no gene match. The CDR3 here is CASRPRLGLAGREYF. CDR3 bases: TGTGCCAGCAGACCCCGCCTAGGACTAGCGGGGCGAGAGTACTTC.

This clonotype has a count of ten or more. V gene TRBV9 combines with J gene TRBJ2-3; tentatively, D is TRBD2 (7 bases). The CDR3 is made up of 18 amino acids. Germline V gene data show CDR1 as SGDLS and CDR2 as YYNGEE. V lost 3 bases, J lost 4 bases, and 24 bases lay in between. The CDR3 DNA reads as TGTGCCAGCAGCGGACCCCCCAACCTCGGGGGGCCGGCAGATACGCAGTATTTT. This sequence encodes CASSGPPNLGGPADTQYF. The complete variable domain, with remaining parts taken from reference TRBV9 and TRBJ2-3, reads DSGVTQTPKHLITATGQRVTLRCSPRSGDLSVYWYQQSLDQGLQFLIQYYNGEERAKGNILERFSAQQFPDLHSELNLSSLELGDSALYFCASSGPPNLGGPADTQYFGPGTRLTVL.

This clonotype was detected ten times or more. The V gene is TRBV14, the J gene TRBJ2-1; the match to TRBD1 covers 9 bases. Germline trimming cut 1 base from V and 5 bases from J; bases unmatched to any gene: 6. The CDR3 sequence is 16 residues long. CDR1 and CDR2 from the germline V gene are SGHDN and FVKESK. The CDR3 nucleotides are TGTGCCAGCAGCCAAGGGGCCGGGACAGGGAACAATGAGCAGTTCTTC. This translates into CASSQGAGTGNNEQFF.

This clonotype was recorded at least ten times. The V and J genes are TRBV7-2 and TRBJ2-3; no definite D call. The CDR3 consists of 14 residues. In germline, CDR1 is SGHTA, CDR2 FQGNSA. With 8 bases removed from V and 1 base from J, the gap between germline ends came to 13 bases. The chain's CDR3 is CASQLGRGTDTQYF. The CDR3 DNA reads TGTGCCAGCCAGCTTGGGCGAGGCACAGATACGCAGTATTTT.

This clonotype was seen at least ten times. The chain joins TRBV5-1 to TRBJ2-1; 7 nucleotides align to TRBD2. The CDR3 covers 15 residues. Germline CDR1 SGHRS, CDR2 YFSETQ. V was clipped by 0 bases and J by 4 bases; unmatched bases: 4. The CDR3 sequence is CASSLGGGGYNEQFF. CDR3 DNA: TGCGCCAGCAGCTTGGGTGGCGGGGGATACAATGAGCAGTTCTTC.

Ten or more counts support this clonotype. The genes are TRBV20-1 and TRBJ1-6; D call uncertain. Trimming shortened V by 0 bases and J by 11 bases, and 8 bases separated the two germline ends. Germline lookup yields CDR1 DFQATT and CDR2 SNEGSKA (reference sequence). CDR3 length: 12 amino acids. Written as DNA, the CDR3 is TGCAGTGCTAGAGATCGCAAGACACCCCTCCACTTT. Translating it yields CSARDRKTPLHF.

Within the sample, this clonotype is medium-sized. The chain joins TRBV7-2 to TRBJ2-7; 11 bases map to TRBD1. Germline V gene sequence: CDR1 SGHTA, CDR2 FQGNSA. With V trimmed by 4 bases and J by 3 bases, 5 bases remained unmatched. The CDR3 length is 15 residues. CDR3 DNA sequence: TGTGCCAGCAGCTCGGACAGGGGGCATCACTACGAGCAGTACTTC. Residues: CASSSDRGHHYEQYF.

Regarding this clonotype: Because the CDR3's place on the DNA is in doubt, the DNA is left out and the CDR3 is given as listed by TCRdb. The CDR3: CASSFYICSALSGRAGWGTDTQYF. The rearrangement joins TRBV7-9 to TRBJ2-3; TRBD2 reflects the table's D call only, with no check against the DNA. The CDR3 totals 24 residues, both ends included. Germline V gene sequence: CDR1 SEHNR, CDR2 FQNEAQ (reference sequence).

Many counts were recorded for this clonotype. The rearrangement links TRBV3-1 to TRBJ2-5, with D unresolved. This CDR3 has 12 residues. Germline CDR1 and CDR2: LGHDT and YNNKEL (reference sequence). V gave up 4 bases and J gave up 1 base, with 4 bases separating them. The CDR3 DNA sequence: TGTGCCAGCAGCCCGACCCAAGAGACCCAGTACTTC. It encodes CASSPTQETQYF.

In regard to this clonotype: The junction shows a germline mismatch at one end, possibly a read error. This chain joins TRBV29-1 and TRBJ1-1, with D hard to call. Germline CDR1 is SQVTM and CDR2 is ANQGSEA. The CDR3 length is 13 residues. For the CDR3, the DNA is TGCAGCGTTGAACGGCAAAGCCGGACTGGAGCTTTCTTT. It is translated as CSVERQSRTGAFF. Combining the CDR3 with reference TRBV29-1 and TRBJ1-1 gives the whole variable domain SAVISQKPSRDICQRGTSLTIQCQVDSQVTMMFWYRQQPGQSLTLIATANQGSEATYESGFVIDKFPISRPNLTFSTLTVSNMSPEDSSIYLCSVERQSRTGAFFGQGTRLTVV.

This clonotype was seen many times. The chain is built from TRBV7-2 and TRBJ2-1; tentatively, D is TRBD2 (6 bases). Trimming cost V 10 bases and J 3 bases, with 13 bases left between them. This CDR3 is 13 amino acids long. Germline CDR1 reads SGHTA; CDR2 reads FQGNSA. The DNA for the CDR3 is TGTGCCATAAGGCTAGCGAGCTACAATGAGCAGTTCTTC. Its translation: CAIRLASYNEQFF. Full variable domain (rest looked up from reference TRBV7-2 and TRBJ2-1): GAGVSQSPSNKVTEKGKDVELRCDPISGHTALYWYRQSLGQGLEFLIYFQGNSAPDKSGLPSDRFSAERTGGSVSTLTIQRTQQEDSAVYLCAIRLASYNEQFFGPGTRLTVL.

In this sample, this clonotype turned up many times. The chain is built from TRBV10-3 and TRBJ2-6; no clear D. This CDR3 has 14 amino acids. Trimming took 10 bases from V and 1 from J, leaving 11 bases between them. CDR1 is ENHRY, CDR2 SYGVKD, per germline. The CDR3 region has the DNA TGTGCCACCTCTGAGAGGTCTGGGGCCAACGTCCTGACTTTC. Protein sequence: CATSERSGANVLTF.

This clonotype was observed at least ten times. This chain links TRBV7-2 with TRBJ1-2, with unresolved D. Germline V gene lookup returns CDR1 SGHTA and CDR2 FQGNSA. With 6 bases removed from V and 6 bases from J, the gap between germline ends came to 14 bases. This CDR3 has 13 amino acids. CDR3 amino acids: CASRQPPRDGYTF. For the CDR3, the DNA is TGTGCCAGCAGGCAGCCCCCAAGAGATGGCTACACCTTC.

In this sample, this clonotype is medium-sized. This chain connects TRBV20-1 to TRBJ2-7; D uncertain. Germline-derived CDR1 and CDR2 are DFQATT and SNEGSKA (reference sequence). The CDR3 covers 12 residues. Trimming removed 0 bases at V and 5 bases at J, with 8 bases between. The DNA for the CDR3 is TGCAGTGCTAGAGATCCCTCGAACGAGCAGTACTTC. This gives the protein CSARDPSNEQYF.

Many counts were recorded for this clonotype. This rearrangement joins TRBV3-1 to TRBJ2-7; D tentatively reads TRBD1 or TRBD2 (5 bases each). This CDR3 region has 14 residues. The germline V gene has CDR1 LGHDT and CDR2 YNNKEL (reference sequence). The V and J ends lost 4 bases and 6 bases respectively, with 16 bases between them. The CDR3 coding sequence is TGTGCCAGCAGCCCCAGTGAGGGGCTTGGCGAGCAGTACTTC. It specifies CASSPSEGLGEQYF.

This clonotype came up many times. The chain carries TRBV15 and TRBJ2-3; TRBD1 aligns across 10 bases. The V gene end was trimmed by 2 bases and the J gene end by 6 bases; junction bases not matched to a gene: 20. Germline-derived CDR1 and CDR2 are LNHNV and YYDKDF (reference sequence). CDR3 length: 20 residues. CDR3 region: CATSRPNRDRGRYPRDTQYF. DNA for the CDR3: TGTGCCACCAGCAGACCCAACCGGGACAGGGGTCGGTATCCCCGGGATACGCAGTATTTT.

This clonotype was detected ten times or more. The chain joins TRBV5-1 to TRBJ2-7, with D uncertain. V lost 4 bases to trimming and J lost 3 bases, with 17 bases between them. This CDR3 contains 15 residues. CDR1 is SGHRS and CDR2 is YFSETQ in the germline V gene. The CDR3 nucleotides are TGCGCCAGCAGCCCTTCGGACGGACCGAGCTACGAGCAGTACTTC. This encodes CASSPSDGPSYEQYF.

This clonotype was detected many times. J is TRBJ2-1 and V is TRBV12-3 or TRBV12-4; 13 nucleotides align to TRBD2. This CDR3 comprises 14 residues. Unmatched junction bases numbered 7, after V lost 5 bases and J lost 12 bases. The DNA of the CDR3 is TGTGCCAGCAGTAAAGGACTAGCGGGAGTGGGGCAGTTCTTC. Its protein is CASSKGLAGVGQFF.

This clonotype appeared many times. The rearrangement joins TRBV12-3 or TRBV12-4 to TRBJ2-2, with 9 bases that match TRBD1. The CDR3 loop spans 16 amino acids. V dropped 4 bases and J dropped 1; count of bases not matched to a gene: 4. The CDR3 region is CASSSSGQGNTGELFF. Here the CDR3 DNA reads TGTGCCAGCAGTTCGTCGGGACAGGGGAACACCGGGGAGCTGTTTTTT.